This record concerns one T cell receptor (beta chain) sequence. Its specificity is not known. This entry comes from a study of cytomegalovirus exposure and HLA in healthy donors. The overall study: It was reported in a later analysis that the same platform had been used for the roughly 130 validation repertoires as for the 666 first-cohort repertoires.

Trimming cost V 1 base and J 0 bases; bases outside gene matches: 3. This CDR3 is 16 amino acids long. The germline gives CDR1 SEHNR, CDR2 FQNEAQ (reference sequence). Profiled with immunoSEQ multiplex PCR; TCRdb holds only in-frame clones, not every one. The sample gives 150,000 to 200,000 clones, about 83% of which show up once; about 1.5% is in the top ten. Study-level points and caveats: Cytomegalovirus association was listed for roughly 160 TCR beta chains.

The sequence was obtained from a woman aged 30 to 39 in good health and CMV-seronegative. The chain carries TRBV7-9 and TRBJ2-1, with 7 bases fitting TRBD2. The sample consisted of PBMCs. DNA for the CDR3: TGTGCCAGCAGCTTAGTGGGGGGGGGCTCCTACAATGAGCAGTTCTTC. Protein: CASSLVGGGSYNEQFF.